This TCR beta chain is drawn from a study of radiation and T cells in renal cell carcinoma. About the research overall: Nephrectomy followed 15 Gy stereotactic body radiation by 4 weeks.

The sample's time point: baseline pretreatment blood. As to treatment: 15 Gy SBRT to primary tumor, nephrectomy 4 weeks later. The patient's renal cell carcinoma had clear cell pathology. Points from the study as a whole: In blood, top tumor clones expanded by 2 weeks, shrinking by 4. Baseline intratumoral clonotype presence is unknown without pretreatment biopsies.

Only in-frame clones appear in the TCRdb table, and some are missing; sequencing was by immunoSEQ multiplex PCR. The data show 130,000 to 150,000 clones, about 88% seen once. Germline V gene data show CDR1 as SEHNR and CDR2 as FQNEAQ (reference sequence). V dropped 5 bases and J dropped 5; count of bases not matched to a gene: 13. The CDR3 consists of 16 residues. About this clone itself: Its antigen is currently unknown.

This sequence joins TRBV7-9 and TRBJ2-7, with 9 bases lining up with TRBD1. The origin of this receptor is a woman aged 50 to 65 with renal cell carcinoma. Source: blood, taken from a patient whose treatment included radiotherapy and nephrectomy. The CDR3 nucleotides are TGTGCCAGCAGCCAACCCGGGACAGGGCTTCTGCACGAGCAGTACTTC. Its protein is CASSQPGTGLLHEQYF. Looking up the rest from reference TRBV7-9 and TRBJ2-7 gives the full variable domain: DTGVSQNPRHKITKRGQNVTFRCDPISEHNRLYWYRQTLGQGPEFLTYFQNEAQLEKSRLLSDRFSAERPKGSFSTLEIQRTEQGDSAMYLCASSQPGTGLLHEQYFGPGTRLTVT.